The source of this TCR beta chain is a study of radiation and T cells in renal cell carcinoma. Treatment here: 15 Gy SBRT to primary tumor, nephrectomy 4 weeks later. CDR1 and CDR2 from the germline V gene are SGHAT and FQNNGV. CDR3 size: 15 residues. V lost 5 bases and J lost 4, with 17 bases in between. As regards this clone: This same CDR3 is encoded by further DNA sequences in the sample.

Clones were read by immunoSEQ multiplex PCR, and TCRdb kept only the in-frame ones, dropping some. This sample yields about 19,000 clones, of which 60% to 75% are seen a single time; 12% belongs to the top ten. The material was tumor tissue, obtained from a patient whose treatment included radiotherapy and nephrectomy. This receptor was obtained from a woman between 70 and 85 years old with renal cell carcinoma. The chain combines TRBV11-2 with TRBJ1-1; TRBD1 is a possible D gene (5 bases). The CDR3 DNA sequence: TGTGCCAGCAGCGTATACGTAAGGCAGGGCACTGAAGCTTTCTTT. As protein: CASSVYVRQGTEAFF.